This T cell receptor (beta chain) was captured in a study of blood T cells in healthy people across ages. Ranging in age from roughly 6 to 90, the donors were healthy Caucasian individuals from Russia. Each sample used at least 7 million PBMCs. V dropped 2 bases and J dropped 2; count of bases not matched to a gene: 3. The CDR3 covers 15 residues. The germline gives CDR1 LGHNA, CDR2 YSLEER. A sample-barcoded 5' primer and a J-beta primer mix were used in a second PCR of about 7 to 11 cycles. TCRdb independently ran MiXCR on the 5' RACE reads; one entry per CDR3 protein. The table includes approximately 1.5 million distinct CDR3 sequences, under 55% detected once. This clonotype was observed a few times.

Sequencing used blood. This rearrangement joins TRBV4-3 to TRBJ2-3; 8 nucleotides match TRBD2. The sequence was obtained from a woman aged 18-30 years in good health. CDR3 in amino acids: CASSQLAGYTDTQYF. The CDR3 DNA reads as TGCGCCAGCAGCCAATTAGCGGGGTACACAGATACGCAGTATTTT.